The 15 T cell receptor beta chains below all came from one sample that was sequenced in a study of shared clonotypes between healthy human individuals. Clones were read by immunoSEQ multiplex PCR, and TCRdb kept only the in-frame ones, dropping some. The repertoire holds hundreds of thousands of clones, with around 77% as singletons. What was sequenced was PBMCs. These receptors came from a woman between 35 and 50 years old in good health. Some clones in this sample may be carry-over from other donors' samples.

Notes on this clone: Distinct nucleotide sequences in the sample also encode this CDR3. The chain links TRBV7-2 to TRBJ2-5; 10 bases fit TRBD2. CDR3 size: 15 residues. CDR1 and CDR2 from the germline V gene are SGHTA and FQGNSA. Trimming at V came to 3 bases and at J to 5 bases, leaving 6 bases not matched to a gene. CDR3 protein: CASSLGLAGVETQYF. CDR3 DNA: TGTGCCAGCAGCTTGGGGCTAGCGGGAGTTGAGACCCAGTACTTC.

The rearrangement uses TRBV7-2 and TRBJ2-3, with D possibly matching TRBD1 (6 bases). V dropped 2 bases and J dropped 6 bases, with 15 bases sitting between them. The germline CDR1 and CDR2 sequences are SGHTA and FQGNSA. The CDR3 runs to 15 residues. The CDR3, as DNA: TGTGCCAGCAGCTTAACCCAGGGGATGTTGGATACGCAGTATTTT. Translating it yields CASSLTQGMLDTQYF.

The chain recombines TRBV19 with TRBJ1-2, with 12 bases lining up with TRBD1. CDR1 is LNHDA and CDR2 is SQIVND in the germline V gene (reference sequence). V was clipped by 8 bases and J by 6 bases; unmatched bases: 16. The length of the CDR3 is 17 residues. CDR3 DNA: TGTGCCAGTGGCTCATCCGGGACAGGGGGCTTTAGGGATGGCTACACCTTC. Its protein is CASGSSGTGGFRDGYTF.

The V and J genes are TRBV4-3 and TRBJ2-3, with D uncertain. V lost 4 bases to trimming and J lost 4 bases, with 9 bases between them. The CDR3 runs 13 residues. Germline CDR1 is LGHNA and CDR2 is YSLEER. In DNA form, the CDR3 reads TGCGCCAGCAGCCGGGTGAGGTCAGATACGCAGTATTTT. Translating it yields CASSRVRSDTQYF.

The chain recombines TRBV5-4 with TRBJ1-5; tentatively, D is TRBD1 (6 bases). Germline CDR1 SGHNT, CDR2 YYREEE (reference sequence). The V end lost 0 bases, the J end lost 1 base, and 11 bases lay between the germline ends. This CDR3 contains 16 residues. The CDR3 protein is CASSLVGGLSNQPQHF. The CDR3 DNA sequence: TGTGCCAGCAGCTTGGTGGGGGGGCTAAGCAATCAGCCCCAGCATTTT.

This clone has just a few counts. CDR3 in DNA: TGCGCCAGCAGCCAAGAGGGAGACTGGAGACAGCCCCAGCATTTT. Protein sequence: CASSQEGDWRQPQHF. The gene calls are TRBV4-1 and TRBJ1-5; D gene ambiguous. This CDR3 is built from 15 residues. Germline CDR1 MGHRA, CDR2 YSYEKL. V was trimmed by 0 bases and J by 7 bases, leaving 13 bases between them.

This rearrangement joins TRBV28 to TRBJ2-1; D uncertain. The V gene lost 6 bases and the J gene lost 8 bases, with 11 bases spanning the gap. In germline, CDR1 is MDHEN, CDR2 SYDVKM. The CDR3 sequence is 12 residues long. CDR3 amino acids: CASSPLRDEQFF. The CDR3 DNA reads as TGTGCCAGCAGCCCCCTTAGGGATGAGCAGTTCTTC. The variable domain in full, completed from reference TRBV28 and TRBJ2-1, reads DVKVTQSSRYLVKRTGEKVFLECVQDMDHENMFWYRQDPGLGLRLIYFSYDVKMKEKGDIPEGYSVSREKKERFSLILESASTNQTSMYLCASSPLRDEQFFGPGTRLTVL.

V usage is TRBV27 and J usage is TRBJ2-5; no clear D gene. Germline lookup yields CDR1 MNHEY and CDR2 SMNVEV (reference sequence). This CDR3 has 15 residues. Trimming cost V 5 bases and J 5 bases, with 18 bases left between them. CDR3 loop: CASSPFGVSGETQYF. CDR3 nucleotide sequence: TGTGCCAGCAGTCCGTTTGGGGTGTCTGGCGAGACCCAGTACTTC.

This chain uses TRBV28 with TRBJ1-3; D might be TRBD1 (5 bases). Trimming pared 2 bases from V and 3 bases from J, leaving 14 bases between. Germline CDR1 MDHEN, CDR2 SYDVKM. The CDR3 loop spans 16 amino acids. The CDR3 DNA is TGTGCCAGCAGTTTAACCCCGGGGGTCGGTGGAAACACCATATATTTT. Translating gives CASSLTPGVGGNTIYF.

The rearrangement uses TRBV18 and TRBJ2-2; 7 bases are shared with TRBD2. CDR3 size: 17 residues. The ends lost 3 bases at V and 4 bases at J; junction bases unmatched: 11. The germline V gene encodes CDR1 KGHSH and CDR2 LQKENI. The CDR3 region is CASSPLPAAGATGELFF. The CDR3 nucleotides read TGTGCCAGCTCACCCCTTCCTGCCGCGGGAGCCACCGGGGAGCTGTTTTTT.

Only a few counts were recorded for this clone. A read error may explain this, as a much larger clone is one base away. The chain links TRBV6-1 to TRBJ2-7; a possible D gene is TRBD1 (6 bases). V was clipped by 2 bases and J by 6 bases, with 11 bases between them. Looked up from germline, CDR1 is MNHNS and CDR2 is SASEGT. This CDR3 contains 13 residues. Written as DNA, the CDR3 is TGTGCCAGCAGTGAAACAGGGAAAGGCGAGCAGTACTTC. Translation: CASSETGKGEQYF.

The chain is built from TRBV18 and TRBJ2-3; TRBD2 matches at 7 bases. CDR1 and CDR2 from the germline V gene are KGHSH and LQKENI. Unmatched junction bases numbered 5, after V lost 0 bases and J lost 5 bases. The CDR3 consists of 15 residues. CDR3 nucleotide sequence: TGTGCCAGCTCACCACCCGCGGGGGATCAAGATACGCAGTATTTT. It translates to CASSPPAGDQDTQYF.

For this clone: This may be a read error: a much more frequent sequence differs by one nucleotide. Other DNA variants within this sample encode the same CDR3. CDR3 residues: CASFRYGADHRELFF. The DNA of the CDR3 is TGTGCCAGCTTTCGGTACGGCGCCGACCACCGGGAGCTGTTCTTT. The rearrangement uses TRBV6-5 and TRBJ2-2, with D maybe TRBD2 (6 bases). The CDR3 has 15 amino acids. In germline, CDR1 is MNHEY, CDR2 SVGAGI.

CDR3 sequence (DNA): TGTGCCAGCTCGGCGGGACAGCACGAGCAGTACTTC. Protein: CASSAGQHEQYF. V and J are TRBV18 and TRBJ2-7, with D tentatively TRBD1 (7 bases). The CDR3 totals 12 residues. CDR1 and CDR2 (germline): KGHSH, LQKENI. Trimming stripped 6 bases from V and 5 bases from J, with 11 bases between.

This clone came up a few times. CDR3 sequence (DNA): TGTGCCAGCAGCCCCCAACCCTCGTACGGCGGGGAGCTGTTTTTT. It specifies CASSPQPSYGGELFF. This sequence joins TRBV9 and TRBJ2-2; D remains ambiguous. This CDR3 contains 15 residues. CDR1 and CDR2 from the germline V gene are SGDLS and YYNGEE. V gave up 4 bases and J gave up 7 bases, with 17 bases separating them. Supplemented by reference TRBV9 and TRBJ2-2, the full variable domain reads DSGVTQTPKHLITATGQRVTLRCSPRSGDLSVYWYQQSLDQGLQFLIQYYNGEERAKGNILERFSAQQFPDLHSELNLSSLELGDSALYFCASSPQPSYGGELFFGEGSRLTVL.